Here is one TCR beta chain with its context. The target antigen is unknown. The sample is drawn from a study of cytomegalovirus exposure and HLA in healthy donors. Whole-study findings and limits: The majority of TCR sequences were rare, yet some public TCRs appeared in many donors. Investigators reported around 150 TCR beta chains as tied to cytomegalovirus.

The donors were part of the validation cohort, which consisted of over a hundred subjects and was separate from the first cohort of hundreds of subjects. This CDR3 is built from 15 residues. CDR1 and CDR2 from the germline V gene are MNHNY and SVGAGI (reference sequence). V shed 0 bases, J shed 6 bases, and the junction held 7 bases outside the gene matches. Sequencing was performed with immunoSEQ multiplex PCR; in TCRdb, only in-frame clones are kept and a portion is missing. Of hundreds of thousands of clones listed, roughly 91% are singletons. This TCR came from a woman aged 18-29 years in good health and CMV-seropositive. This chain connects TRBV6-6 to TRBJ1-2, with 7 bases that match TRBD1. Material: PBMCs. Here the CDR3 reads CASSYSTGSGNGYTF. The CDR3 DNA is TGTGCCAGCAGTTACTCGACAGGGAGTGGGAATGGCTACACCTTC.